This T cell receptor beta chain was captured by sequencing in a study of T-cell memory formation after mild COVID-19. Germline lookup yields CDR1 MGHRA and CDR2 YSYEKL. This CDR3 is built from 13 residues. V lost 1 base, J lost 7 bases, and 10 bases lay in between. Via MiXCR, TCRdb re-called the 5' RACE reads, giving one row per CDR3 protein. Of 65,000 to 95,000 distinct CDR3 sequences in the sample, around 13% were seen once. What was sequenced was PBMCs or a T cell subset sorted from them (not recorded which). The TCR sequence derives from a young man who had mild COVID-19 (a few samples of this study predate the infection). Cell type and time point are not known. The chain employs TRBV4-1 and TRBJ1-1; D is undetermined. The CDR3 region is CASSQGSALEAFF. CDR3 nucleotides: TGCGCCAGCAGCCAAGGTAGCGCCCTTGAAGCTTTCTTT.